The 5 T cell receptor beta chains in this list originate from one sample, sequenced in a study of OX40 agonist ivuxolimab in advanced cancers. TCRdb keeps only in-frame clones here, not all; method: immunoSEQ multiplex PCR. Of roughly 32,000 clones listed, 88% were seen once; the top ten hold around three fifths. Material: CD4+ or CD8+ T cells sorted from blood, obtained in a trial of the OX40 agonist ivuxolimab. The receptors originated from an adult with an advanced solid tumor such as melanoma, head and neck, liver or kidney cancer.

The chain has TRBV27 and TRBJ2-7; the match to TRBD1 covers 9 bases. Germline values: CDR1 MNHEY, CDR2 SMNVEV (reference sequence). V shed 5 bases and J 4 bases; nucleotides not matched to a gene: 6. CDR3 length: 14 residues. CDR3 residues: CASSLRQGVYEQYF. DNA for the CDR3: TGTGCCAGCAGTCTCCGACAGGGGGTTTACGAGCAGTACTTC.

V gene TRBV7-9 combines with J gene TRBJ2-3, with 8 bases fitting TRBD2. The germline CDR1 and CDR2 sequences are SEHNR and FQNEAQ (reference sequence). Trimming at V came to 0 bases and at J to 0 bases, leaving 5 bases not matched to a gene. This CDR3 has 17 residues. CDR3 nucleotide sequence: TGTGCCAGCAGCTTAGCCATCAGCGGGGGAAGCACAGATACGCAGTATTTT. Its translation is CASSLAISGGSTDTQYF.

This chain links TRBV29-1 with TRBJ2-3, with 7 bases matching TRBD2. Germline values: CDR1 SQVTM, CDR2 ANQGSEA. With 2 bases clipped from V and 2 bases from J, the junction kept 13 bases outside the gene matches. CDR3 length equals 17 residues. Here the CDR3 reads CSVEKGGGEPDTDTQYF. The CDR3 DNA reads as TGCAGCGTTGAAAAAGGTGGGGGGGAGCCCGACACAGATACGCAGTATTTT.

This clone was found a few times. CDR3 sequence (DNA): TGTGCCAGCAGCTTTGGGCGTAGCGGGGGGGTAGCAGATACGCAGTATTTT. The encoded protein is CASSFGRSGGVADTQYF. The gene calls are TRBV11-2 and TRBJ2-3, with 11 nucleotides matching TRBD2. Per germline, CDR1 SGHAT and CDR2 FQNNGV. CDR3 length: 17 residues. The J segment lost 4 bases and the V segment lost 3 bases, leaving 9 bases of the junction unmatched. The full variable domain, its missing parts supplied by reference TRBV11-2 and TRBJ2-3, is EAGVAQSPRYKIIEKRQSVAFWCNPISGHATLYWYQQILGQGPKLLIQFQNNGVVDDSQLPKDRFSAERLKGVDSTLKIQPAKLEDSAVYLCASSFGRSGGVADTQYFGPGTRLTVL.

The chain uses TRBV30 and TRBJ2-3; D uncertain. The V end lost 6 bases, the J end lost 0 bases, and 4 bases lay between the germline ends. The germline V gene encodes CDR1 GTSNPN and CDR2 SVGIG (reference sequence). The CDR3 is 11 amino acids. The CDR3 loop is CACVSTDTQYF. The CDR3 region has the DNA TGTGCCTGTGTGAGCACAGATACGCAGTATTTT.